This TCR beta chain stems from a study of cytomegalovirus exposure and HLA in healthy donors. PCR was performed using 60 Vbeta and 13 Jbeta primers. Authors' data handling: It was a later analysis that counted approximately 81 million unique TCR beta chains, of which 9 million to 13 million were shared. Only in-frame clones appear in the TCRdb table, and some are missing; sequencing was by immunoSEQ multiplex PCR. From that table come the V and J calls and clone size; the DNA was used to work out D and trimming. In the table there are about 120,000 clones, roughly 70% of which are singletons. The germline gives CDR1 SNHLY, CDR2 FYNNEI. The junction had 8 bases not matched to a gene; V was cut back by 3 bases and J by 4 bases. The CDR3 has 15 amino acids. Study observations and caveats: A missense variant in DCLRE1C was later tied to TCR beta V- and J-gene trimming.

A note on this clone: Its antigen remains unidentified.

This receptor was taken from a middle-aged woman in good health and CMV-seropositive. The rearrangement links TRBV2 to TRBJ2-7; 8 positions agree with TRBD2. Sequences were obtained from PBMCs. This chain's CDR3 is CASSDAGGGSYEQYF. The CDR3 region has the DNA TGTGCCAGCAGTGATGCGGGGGGCGGGAGTTACGAGCAGTACTTC.